This T cell receptor beta chain originates from a study of siplizumab effects on memory and regulatory T cells. About this clone itself: The antigen remains unidentified.

The study's findings and limits: Sequences below about 10^-5 frequency were poorly captured, limiting mapping of alloreactive clones.

In each sample, roughly 97,000 TCR templates were assayed. The method was immunoSEQ multiplex PCR; TCRdb's version includes in-frame clones alone and lacks a portion of them. The sample holds 57,000 or so clones; roughly 78% are singletons and the top ten take about 0.41%. This CDR3 contains 15 residues. Germline loops: CDR1 SGHRS, CDR2 YFSETQ. V was trimmed by 4 bases and J by 2 bases, leaving 13 bases between them. Across three donor pairs, the naive, memory, effector memory and TEMRA subsets were sequenced without stimulation. Sequenced sample: memory CD4+ T cells sorted from blood. The sequence derives from a human donor in good health. The chain joins TRBV5-1 to TRBJ1-3; D may be TRBD1 (5 bases). Here the CDR3 DNA reads TGCGCCAGCAGCCAGGCCGGGACCGCTGGAAACACCATATATTTT. Encoded protein: CASSQAGTAGNTIYF.